This TCR beta chain is drawn from a study of blood T cell repertoires in COVID-19. Participant reports of clinical history set cohort assignment. What the recovered Cohort 3 donors had was two negative PCRs, clearance, or symptom resolution. Method: immunoSEQ multiplex PCR; TCRdb's copy keeps in-frame clones and lacks some. Here the sample spans nearly 200,000 clones, roughly 90% being singletons. Trimming stripped 1 base from V and 3 bases from J, with 13 bases between. The CDR3 extends over 15 amino acids. Germline V lookup: CDR1 SGHAT, CDR2 FQNNGV. The gene calls are TRBV11-2 and TRBJ2-7; possible D gene TRBD1, 6 bases. The TCR comes from a woman aged 18-35 years who had recovered from COVID-19. Source material: PBMCs or T cells enriched from blood (not recorded which). This CDR3 is CASSLGGDRSYEQYF. CDR3 DNA sequence: TGTGCCAGCAGCTTAGGAGGAGACAGGAGCTACGAGCAGTACTTC.